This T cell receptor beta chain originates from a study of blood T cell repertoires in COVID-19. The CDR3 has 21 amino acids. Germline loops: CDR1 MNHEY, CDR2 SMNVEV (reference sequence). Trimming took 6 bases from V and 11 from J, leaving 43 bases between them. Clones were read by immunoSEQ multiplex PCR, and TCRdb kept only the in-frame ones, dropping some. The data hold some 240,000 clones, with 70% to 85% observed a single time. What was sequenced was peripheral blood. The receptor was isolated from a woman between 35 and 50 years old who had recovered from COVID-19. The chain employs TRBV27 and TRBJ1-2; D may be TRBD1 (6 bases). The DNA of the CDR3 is TGTGCCAGCAGACCTAGGGCCAATACCGGGACAAGAACTATGGCTACTCTCGAATACACCTTC. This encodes CASRPRANTGTRTMATLEYTF.